This TCR beta chain was documented in a study of shared clonotypes between healthy human individuals. The CDR3 totals 12 residues. Method: immunoSEQ multiplex PCR; TCRdb's copy keeps in-frame clones and lacks some. The sample contains over 700,000 clones, approximately 72% of which appear only once. The chain couples TRBV21-1 to TRBJ1-1. TRBV21-1 is labeled a pseudogene. This receptor was taken from a woman aged 25 to 39 in good health. Sample: memory CD4+ T cells sorted from blood. As for subset: CD45RA-negative fraction. CDR3: CASNSTNTEAFF. CDR3 in DNA: TGTGCCAGCAATTCCACGAACACTGAAGCTTTCTTT.